A single T cell receptor beta chain is shown here with its context. Ten or more counts support this clonotype. Its antigen is not yet known. No base-level quality is on record; no much larger clone is a single base apart. The CDR3, cysteine through phenylalanine, is 14 amino acids long. Only the CDR3 DNA stays, 42 bases, in frame from base 1. V is clipped by 0 bases and J by 6 bases, and the sequence between their germline boundaries is 12 bases long. Via the germline V gene (reference sequence), CDR1 is DFQATT and CDR2 SNEGSKA. The sample belongs to a study of blood T cells in healthy people across ages (dated by TCRdb to 2014 to 2015). Regarding the research as a whole: In model experiments, template switching captured about one uniquely barcoded TCR beta cDNA molecule for every two T cells. Using deep sequencing normalized with unique cDNA molecular identifiers, the study measured how TCR beta repertoire diversity changes with age. Two additional independent replicas of 1 million unique cDNA reads from the same blood draw were analyzed for two donors (one aged 18 to 29 and one aged 80 or older). To avoid experimental bias, donors of different ages were distributed randomly across sequencing lanes. The donors were split into four age groups: young (average about 15 years), middle-aged (more than 35), aged (62) and long-lived (roughly 88).

Library prep was done by 5' RACE. The sample was run on an Illumina HiSeq 2500. A second PCR of about 6 to 11 cycles was performed with a sample-barcoded 5' primer and a J-beta primer mix. Each TCR beta cDNA molecule received a unique molecular identifier from a template-switch 5' adaptor carrying 12 random nucleotides. At least 2.5 million CDR3-containing paired-end reads were obtained from each sample. The Mint cDNA synthesis kit, primed by a TRBC-specific oligonucleotide, was used to synthesize first-strand cDNA from all RNA. After uracil-DNA glycosylase treatment, a first 18-cycle PCR used universal primers M1SS and BC2_uni_R on all cDNA. The authors processed their data as follows. For normalization, 1 million high-quality reads, each with a distinct molecular identifier, were randomly selected from each sample. Instead of being binned into consensus sequences, reads with shared molecular identifiers were discarded. CDR3 identification, clonotype clustering and error correction used MiTCR with a Q25 quality threshold and the strictest error-elimination algorithm. A nonparametric unseen species model with Euler transformation was used to estimate a lower bound on total TCR beta diversity. The public reads were reanalyzed by TCRdb: fastp trimming at Q25, MiXCR alignment, in-frame beta chains only. When rows share a CDR3 protein, they turn into one entry using the most common DNA and genes. What appears here as the V and J calls and clone size reflects TCRdb's work, not the paper's. This sample holds about 1.1 million distinct CDR3 sequences; roughly two fifths were observed only once. The ten largest account for around 13% of the sample.

The donors were a few dozen Caucasian individuals from Russia, aged roughly 6 to 90 years, who were systemically healthy. Each donor gave 9.5 to 10 milliliters of peripheral blood, drawn into EDTA-treated Vacutainer tubes. PBMCs were isolated by Ficoll-Paque density-gradient centrifugation, with at least 7 million obtained per sample. Trizol reagent was used to extract total RNA from PBMCs, with at least 5.5 micrograms per sample. For every donor, an aliquot of PBMCs went through flow cytometry to measure the percentages of naive CD45RAhigh/CD27high T cells. Overall study results and their limits: Total diversity estimates from one million sequenced T cells were considered lower bounds and underestimates. The CMV infection status of donors was not known, potentially confounding age-related changes in expanded clonotypes. Compared with the aged group, the long-lived group had more naive CD4+ T cells, fewer expanded clones and increased TCR diversity, suggesting age selection. Observed TCR beta diversity per million T cells fell roughly linearly with age, and a significant reduction was already apparent by age roughly 40. Because profiling used bulk unsorted PBMCs, naive and antigen-experienced compartments could not be compared conclusively. The percentage of naive T cells measured by flow cytometry correlated strongly with observed TCR beta diversity.

Sequences were obtained from blood. This chain is built from TRBV20-1 and TRBJ2-1; no D segment can be confidently identified. The origin of this receptor is a man aged 18 to 30 in good health. The CDR3 has the sequence CSARDSLGLNEQFF. At the DNA level, the sequence is TGCAGTGCTAGAGATAGCCTCGGGCTCAATGAGCAGTTCTTC.